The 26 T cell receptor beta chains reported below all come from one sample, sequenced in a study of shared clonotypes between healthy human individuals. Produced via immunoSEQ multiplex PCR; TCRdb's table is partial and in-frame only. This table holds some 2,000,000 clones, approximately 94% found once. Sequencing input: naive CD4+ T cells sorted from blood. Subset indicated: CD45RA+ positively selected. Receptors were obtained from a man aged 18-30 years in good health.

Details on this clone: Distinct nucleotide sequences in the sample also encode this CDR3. Written as DNA, the CDR3 is TGTGCCATCAGAGCGACAGGGGGCGAGAACACTGAAGCTTTCTTT. Amino acids: CAIRATGGENTEAFF. This chain links TRBV10-3 with TRBJ1-1; 10 bases agree with TRBD1. The CDR3 is 15 amino acids. With 6 bases clipped from V and 1 base from J, the junction kept 5 bases outside the gene matches. CDR1 and CDR2 from the germline V gene are ENHRY and SYGVKD.

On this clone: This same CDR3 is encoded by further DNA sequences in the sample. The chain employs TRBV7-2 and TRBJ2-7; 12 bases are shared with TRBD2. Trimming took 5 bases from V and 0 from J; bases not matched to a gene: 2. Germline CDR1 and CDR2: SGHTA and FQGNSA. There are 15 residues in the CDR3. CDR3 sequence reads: CASSVTSGSSYEQYF. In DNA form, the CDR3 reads TGTGCCAGCAGCGTGACTAGCGGGAGCTCCTACGAGCAGTACTTC.

CDR3 coding DNA: TGTGCCTGGACTCGAGACACTAATTCACCCCTCCACTTT. Translated: CAWTRDTNSPLHF. This chain uses TRBV30 with TRBJ1-6; D not resolved. CDR1 is GTSNPN, CDR2 SVGIG, per germline (reference sequence). The length of the CDR3 is 13 residues. Trimming left V 4 bases short and J 6 bases short, with 10 bases between.

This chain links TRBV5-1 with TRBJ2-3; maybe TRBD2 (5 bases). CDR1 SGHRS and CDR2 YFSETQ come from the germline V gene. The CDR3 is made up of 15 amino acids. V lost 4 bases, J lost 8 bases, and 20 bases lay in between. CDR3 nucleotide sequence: TGCGCCAGCAGCCCCCAACCCGGGGATTATTTTACGCAGTATTTT. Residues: CASSPQPGDYFTQYF.

The CDR3 reads CASSQVMPQVKEHEAFF. DNA of the CDR3: TGCGCCAGCAGCCAAGTTATGCCACAGGTAAAAGAGCATGAAGCTTTCTTT. The genes are TRBV4-1 and TRBJ1-1; a weak D match, TRBD1 (5 bases). The CDR3 is made up of 17 amino acids. Germline loops: CDR1 MGHRA, CDR2 YSYEKL. The germline V and J ends were trimmed by 1 base and 7 bases, with 22 bases remaining between them.

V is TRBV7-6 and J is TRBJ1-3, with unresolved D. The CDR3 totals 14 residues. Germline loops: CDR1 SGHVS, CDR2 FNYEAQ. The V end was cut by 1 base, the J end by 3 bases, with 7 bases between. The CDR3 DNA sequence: TGTGCCAGCAGCTTAGAAACAGTTGGAAACACCATATATTTT. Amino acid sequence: CASSLETVGNTIYF.

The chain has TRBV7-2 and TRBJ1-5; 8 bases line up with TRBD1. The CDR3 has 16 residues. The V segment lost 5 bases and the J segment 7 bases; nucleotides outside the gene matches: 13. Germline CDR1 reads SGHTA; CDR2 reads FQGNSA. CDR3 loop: CASSHGTGGSGQPQHF. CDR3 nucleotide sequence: TGTGCCAGCAGCCATGGGACAGGTGGTAGTGGGCAGCCCCAGCATTTT. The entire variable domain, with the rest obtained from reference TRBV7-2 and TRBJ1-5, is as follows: GAGVSQSPSNKVTEKGKDVELRCDPISGHTALYWYRQSLGQGLEFLIYFQGNSAPDKSGLPSDRFSAERTGGSVSTLTIQRTQQEDSAVYLCASSHGTGGSGQPQHFGDGTRLSIL.

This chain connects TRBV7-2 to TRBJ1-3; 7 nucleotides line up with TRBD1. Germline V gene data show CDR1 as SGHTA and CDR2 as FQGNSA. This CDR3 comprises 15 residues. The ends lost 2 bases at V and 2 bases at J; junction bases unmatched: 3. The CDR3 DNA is TGTGCCAGCAGCTTACAGGGGGTGACTGGAAACACCATATATTTT. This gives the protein CASSLQGVTGNTIYF.

This CDR3 is CASSDDRVREQYF. The CDR3 DNA is TGCGCCAGCAGTGATGACAGGGTGAGGGAGCAGTACTTC. The chain links TRBV10-1 to TRBJ2-7; 7 nucleotides agree with TRBD1. From germline, CDR1 is WNHNN and CDR2 SYGVQD (reference sequence). The CDR3 contains 13 residues. V shed 3 bases and J 7 bases; nucleotides not matched to a gene: 6.

The CDR3 loop is CASSERSAPINTGELFF. The CDR3 DNA sequence: TGTGCCAGCAGTGAGAGATCGGCCCCCATTAACACCGGGGAGCTGTTTTTT. This sequence joins TRBV6-4 and TRBJ2-2; D is undetermined. The germline V gene has CDR1 MRHNA and CDR2 SNTAGT. CDR3 length: 17 residues. V gave up 3 bases and J gave up 2 bases, with 16 bases separating them.

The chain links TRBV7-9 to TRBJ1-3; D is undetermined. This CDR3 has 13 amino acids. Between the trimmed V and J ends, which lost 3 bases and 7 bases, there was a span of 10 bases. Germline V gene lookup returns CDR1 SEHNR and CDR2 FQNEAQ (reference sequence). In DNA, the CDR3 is TGTGCCAGCAGCTTGGGGTCAATGAACACCATATATTTT. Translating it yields CASSLGSMNTIYF.

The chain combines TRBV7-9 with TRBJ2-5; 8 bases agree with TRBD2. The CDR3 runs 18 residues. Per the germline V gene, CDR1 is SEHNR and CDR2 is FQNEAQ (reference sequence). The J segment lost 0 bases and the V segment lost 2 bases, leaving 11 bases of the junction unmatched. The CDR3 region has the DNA TGTGCCAGCAGCTTAACCGGTTTCGGGGGGGCCAACCAAGAGACCCAGTACTTC. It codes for CASSLTGFGGANQETQYF.

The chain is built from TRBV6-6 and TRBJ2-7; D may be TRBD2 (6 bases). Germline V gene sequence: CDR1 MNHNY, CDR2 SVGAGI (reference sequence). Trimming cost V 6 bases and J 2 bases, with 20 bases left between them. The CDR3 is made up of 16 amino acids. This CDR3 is CASSLMGRDSAYEQYF. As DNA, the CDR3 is TGTGCCAGCAGCTTAATGGGCCGGGACTCGGCCTACGAGCAGTACTTC.

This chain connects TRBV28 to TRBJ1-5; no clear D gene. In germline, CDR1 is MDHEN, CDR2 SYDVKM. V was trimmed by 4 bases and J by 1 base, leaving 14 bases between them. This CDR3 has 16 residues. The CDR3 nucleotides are TGTGCCAGCAGTTCAAATTTAGGACTCAGCAATCAGCCCCAGCATTTT. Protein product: CASSSNLGLSNQPQHF.

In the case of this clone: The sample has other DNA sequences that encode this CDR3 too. The CDR3 nucleotides read TGTGCCAGCAGGACAGGGCTCTACGAGCAGTACTTC. It specifies CASRTGLYEQYF. V and J are TRBV6-5 and TRBJ2-7; 7 nucleotides align to TRBD1. Germline V gene lookup returns CDR1 MNHEY and CDR2 SVGAGI. CDR3 length: 12 amino acids. The V gene end was trimmed by 6 bases and the J gene end by 3 bases; junction bases not matched to a gene: 2.

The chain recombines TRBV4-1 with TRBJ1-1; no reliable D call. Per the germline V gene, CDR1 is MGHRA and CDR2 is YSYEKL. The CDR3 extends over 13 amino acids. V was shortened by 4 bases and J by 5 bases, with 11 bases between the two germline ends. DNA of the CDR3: TGCGCCAGCAGCCGGGGTAGTGGTACTGAAGCTTTCTTT. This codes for CASSRGSGTEAFF.

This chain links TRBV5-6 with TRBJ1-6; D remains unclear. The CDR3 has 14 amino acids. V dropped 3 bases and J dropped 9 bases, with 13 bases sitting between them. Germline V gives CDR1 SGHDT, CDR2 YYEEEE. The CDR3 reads CASSSSPRLSPLHF. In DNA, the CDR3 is TGTGCCAGCAGCTCCTCGCCGAGACTTTCACCCCTCCACTTT.

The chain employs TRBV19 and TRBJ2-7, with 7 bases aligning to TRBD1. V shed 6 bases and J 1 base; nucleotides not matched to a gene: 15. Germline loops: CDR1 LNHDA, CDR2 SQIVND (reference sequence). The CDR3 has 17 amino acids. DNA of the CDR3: TGTGCCAGTAGAACGTCCGAAGCCGGGACAGCTTCCTACGAGCAGTACTTC. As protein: CASRTSEAGTASYEQYF.

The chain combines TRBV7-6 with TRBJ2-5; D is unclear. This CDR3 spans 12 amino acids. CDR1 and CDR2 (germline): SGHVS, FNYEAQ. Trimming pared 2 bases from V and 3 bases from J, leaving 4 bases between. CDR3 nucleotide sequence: TGTGCCAGCAGCTTATTTGAAGAGACCCAGTACTTC. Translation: CASSLFEETQYF.

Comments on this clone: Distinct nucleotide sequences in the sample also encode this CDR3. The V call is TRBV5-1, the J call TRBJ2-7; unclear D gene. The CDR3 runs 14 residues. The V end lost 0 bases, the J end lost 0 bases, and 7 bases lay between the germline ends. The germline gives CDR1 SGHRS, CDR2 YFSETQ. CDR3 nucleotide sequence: TGCGCCAGCAGCTTGGGTCCACCCTCCTACGAGCAGTACTTC. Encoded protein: CASSLGPPSYEQYF.

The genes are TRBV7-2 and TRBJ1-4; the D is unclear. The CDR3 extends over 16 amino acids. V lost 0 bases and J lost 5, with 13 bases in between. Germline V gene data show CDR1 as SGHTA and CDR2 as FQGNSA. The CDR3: CASSLALLGSNEKLFF. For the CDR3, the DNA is TGTGCCAGCAGCTTAGCGCTGCTGGGGTCCAATGAAAAACTGTTTTTT.

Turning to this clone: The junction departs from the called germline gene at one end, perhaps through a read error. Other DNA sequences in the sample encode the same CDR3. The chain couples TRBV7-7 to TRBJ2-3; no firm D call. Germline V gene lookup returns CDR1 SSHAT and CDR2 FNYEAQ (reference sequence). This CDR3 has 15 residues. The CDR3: CASSLGVGSTDTQYF. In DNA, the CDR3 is TGTGCTAGCAGCTTAGGAGTAGGAAGCACAGATACGCAGTATTTT.

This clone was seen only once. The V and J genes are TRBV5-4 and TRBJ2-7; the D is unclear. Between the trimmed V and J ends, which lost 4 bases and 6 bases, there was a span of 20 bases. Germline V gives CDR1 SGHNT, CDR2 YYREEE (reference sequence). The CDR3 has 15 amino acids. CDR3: CASSEIDLIGSEQYF. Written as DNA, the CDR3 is TGTGCCAGCAGCGAGATAGACTTGATAGGGTCCGAGCAGTACTTC.

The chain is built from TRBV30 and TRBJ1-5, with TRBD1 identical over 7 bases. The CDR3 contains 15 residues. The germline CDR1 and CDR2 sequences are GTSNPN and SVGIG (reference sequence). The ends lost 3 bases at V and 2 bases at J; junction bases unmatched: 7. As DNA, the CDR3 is TGTGCCTGGAGGGCCGGGACAGCAGGCAATCAGCCCCAGCATTTT. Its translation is CAWRAGTAGNQPQHF.

The CDR3 spells CASSHGDRDTGELFF. In DNA form, the CDR3 reads TGTGCCAGCAGTCACGGGGACAGGGACACCGGGGAGCTGTTTTTT. J is TRBJ2-2 and V is TRBV28; TRBD1 aligns across 9 bases. Germline V gives CDR1 MDHEN, CDR2 SYDVKM. The CDR3 covers 15 residues. Trimming took 5 bases from V and 3 from J; bases not matched to a gene: 4.

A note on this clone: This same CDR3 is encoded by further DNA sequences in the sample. CDR3 region: CASSLGGTTNEKLFF. The CDR3 coding sequence is TGCGCCAGCAGCTTGGGGGGTACAACTAATGAAAAACTGTTTTTT. The chain is built from TRBV5-1 and TRBJ1-4; D ambiguous. Germline assignment: CDR1 SGHRS and CDR2 YFSETQ. The CDR3 contains 15 residues. V gave up 0 bases and J gave up 0 bases, with 6 bases separating them.